One and the same sample provided the 29 T cell receptor beta chains below, sequenced in a study of technical replicates of blood from a few donors. Using immunoSEQ multiplex PCR, the repertoire was profiled, and TCRdb retains in-frame clones only, with some absent. The table includes tens of thousands of clones, around 92% detected once. The sample consisted of T cells isolated from PBMCs. The receptors were sampled from a human donor in good health.

The rearrangement joins TRBV30 to TRBJ2-1; the D gene is possibly TRBD2 (5 bases). This CDR3 has 15 amino acids. Per germline, CDR1 GTSNPN and CDR2 SVGIG (reference sequence). V lost 0 bases and J lost 2, with 11 bases in between. The CDR3 DNA is TGTGCCTGGAGTGTAGGTCCAGCGGCCTACAATGAGCAGTTCTTC. It yields the protein CAWSVGPAAYNEQFF.

The table lists this clone with a count of one. The gene calls are TRBV19 and TRBJ1-3, with D possibly TRBD1 on 5 matching bases. The length of the CDR3 is 11 residues. CDR1 and CDR2 from the germline V gene are LNHDA and SQIVND (reference sequence). The CDR3 DNA reads TGTGTTTCAGGGATGGGAAACACCATATATTTT. It yields the protein CVSGMGNTIYF.

The V and J genes are TRBV13 and TRBJ2-7; TRBD2 is a possible D gene (6 bases). The V gene lost 7 bases and the J gene lost 6 bases, with 10 bases spanning the gap. Germline V gives CDR1 PRHDT, CDR2 FYEKMQ (reference sequence). This CDR3 is 11 amino acids long. The CDR3 spells CASIVGSEQYF. The CDR3 region has the DNA TGTGCCAGCATAGTCGGGAGCGAGCAGTACTTC.

This chain connects TRBV5-6 to TRBJ2-1; 13 bases agree with TRBD2. The V gene's germline CDR1 is SGHDT and CDR2 YYEEEE. V was clipped by 3 bases and J by 4 bases; unmatched bases: 10. The CDR3 spans 18 residues. CDR3 nucleotide sequence: TGTGCCAGCAGCTCGGAGTTCTGGACTAGCGGGAGATACAATGAGCAGTTCTTC. Protein sequence: CASSSEFWTSGRYNEQFF.

The chain links TRBV7-6 to TRBJ1-4; 7 positions match TRBD1. This CDR3 region has 16 residues. From germline, CDR1 is SGHVS and CDR2 FNYEAQ. J lost 4 bases, V lost 5 bases, and 10 bases had no gene match. CDR3 sequence (DNA): TGTGCCAGCAGCCACGGTTGGGGACAGAGTAATGAAAAACTGTTTTTT. Translating gives CASSHGWGQSNEKLFF. Variable domain in full (rest from reference TRBV7-6 and TRBJ1-4): GAGVSQSPRYKVTKRGQDVALRCDPISGHVSLYWYRQALGQGPEFLTYFNYEAQQDKSGLPNDRFSAERPEGSISTLTIQRTEQRDSAMYRCASSHGWGQSNEKLFFGSGTQLSVL.

This chain links TRBV4-1 with TRBJ1-2; D unresolved. Germline CDR1 and CDR2: MGHRA and YSYEKL. V was pared by 1 base and J by 0 bases, with 12 bases between. This CDR3 is built from 16 residues. The CDR3 sequence: CASSQVPGDTNYGYTF. CDR3 DNA: TGCGCCAGCAGCCAAGTTCCCGGTGATACTAACTATGGCTACACCTTC.

Only a few counts were recorded for this clone. The chain combines TRBV2 with TRBJ2-2; the D gene is possibly TRBD1 (6 bases). The length of the CDR3 is 13 residues. Trimming took 3 bases from V and 7 from J, leaving 9 bases between them. The germline CDR1 and CDR2 sequences are SNHLY and FYNNEI. CDR3 protein: CASSDQGSGELFF. DNA for the CDR3: TGTGCCAGCAGTGACCAGGGGAGCGGGGAGCTGTTTTTT.

This chain links TRBV6-4 with TRBJ1-2; D is perhaps TRBD1 (5 bases). This CDR3 has 14 residues. Germline values: CDR1 MRHNA, CDR2 SNTAGT. Trimming left V 4 bases short and J 4 bases short, with 13 bases between. The CDR3 DNA reads as TGTGCCAGCAGTGCCGCGGGGGGAGGCTATGGCTACACCTTC. The encoded protein is CASSAAGGGYGYTF.

The J gene is TRBJ1-2, the V gene TRBV30; no firm D call. The germline V gene encodes CDR1 GTSNPN and CDR2 SVGIG (reference sequence). The CDR3 runs to 12 residues. Trimming pared 4 bases from V and 0 bases from J, leaving 6 bases between. DNA of the CDR3: TGTGCCTGGAAAGGAGCTAACTATGGCTACACCTTC. This encodes CAWKGANYGYTF.

V usage is TRBV5-5 and J usage is TRBJ1-4; D unclear. V was clipped by 3 bases and J by 2 bases, with 8 bases between them. Germline V CDR1 and CDR2: SGHKS, YYEKEE (reference sequence). The CDR3 contains 14 residues. Written as DNA, the CDR3 is TGTGCCAGCAGCTCGGGAGGTACTAATGAAAAACTGTTTTTT. Its protein product is CASSSGGTNEKLFF.

This chain joins TRBV27 and TRBJ2-7, with D perhaps TRBD2 (5 bases). CDR3 length: 12 amino acids. CDR1 and CDR2 (germline): MNHEY, SMNVEV (reference sequence). V shed 6 bases and J shed 8 bases, with 14 bases lying between them. The CDR3 reads CASRSPGSQQYF. The CDR3 DNA sequence: TGTGCCAGCAGATCCCCGGGGTCGCAGCAGTACTTC.

The V gene is TRBV4-3, the J gene TRBJ2-2, with 9 bases that match TRBD2. The CDR3 is 15 amino acids. Trimming took 4 bases from V and 5 from J; bases not matched to a gene: 5. Germline V lookup: CDR1 LGHNA, CDR2 YSLEER. Written as DNA, the CDR3 is TGCGCCAGCAGCCGGCTAGCGGGAATTACCGGGGAGCTGTTTTTT. As protein: CASSRLAGITGELFF.

The rearrangement links TRBV29-1 to TRBJ2-5, with D possibly being TRBD2 (6 bases). The CDR3 covers 15 residues. V lost 2 bases, J lost 1 base, and 14 bases lay in between. Germline V CDR1 and CDR2: SQVTM, ANQGSEA. In DNA, the CDR3 is TGCAGCGTTGAAAAAGTGGCGGGACCCCAAGAGACCCAGTACTTC. Translated, it gives CSVEKVAGPQETQYF.

The chain employs TRBV6-1 and TRBJ2-3; 7 bases agree with TRBD2. CDR1 and CDR2 from the germline V gene are MNHNS and SASEGT. The CDR3 consists of 14 residues. The V gene end was trimmed by 11 bases and the J gene end by 4 bases; junction bases not matched to a gene: 12. The CDR3 reads CAGTEGRESDTQYF. DNA for the CDR3: TGTGCCGGCACGGAAGGGAGGGAATCAGATACGCAGTATTTT.

The V call is TRBV18, the J call TRBJ2-7; 7 bases agree with TRBD2. Germline V gene lookup returns CDR1 KGHSH and CDR2 LQKENI. Unmatched junction bases numbered 11, after V lost 3 bases and J lost 6 bases. The CDR3 runs 15 residues. CDR3 sequence reads: CASSPTGAGAPEQYF. The CDR3 nucleotides read TGTGCCAGCTCACCCACTGGGGCGGGAGCTCCCGAGCAGTACTTC.

The rearrangement joins TRBV14 to TRBJ2-7; D possibly corresponds to TRBD2 (5 bases). Trimming removed 0 bases from V and 7 bases from J, with 7 bases in between. The CDR3 sequence is 12 residues long. CDR1 is SGHDN, CDR2 FVKESK, per germline. CDR3 in amino acids: CASSQDWREQYF. The CDR3 region has the DNA TGTGCCAGCAGCCAAGACTGGAGGGAGCAGTACTTC. Using reference TRBV14 and TRBJ2-7 for the parts outside the CDR3, the full variable domain is EAGVTQFPSHSVIEKGQTVTLRCDPISGHDNLYWYRRVMGKEIKFLLHFVKESKQDESGMPNNRFLAERTGGTYSTLKVQPAELEDSGVYFCASSQDWREQYFGPGTRLTVT.

V usage is TRBV27 and J usage is TRBJ2-5, with TRBD1 matching over 8 bases. The CDR3 runs 14 residues. In germline, CDR1 is MNHEY, CDR2 SMNVEV (reference sequence). V lost 2 bases and J lost 3; bases outside the gene matches: 2. Here the CDR3 DNA reads TGTGCCAGCAGTTTAGTACAGGGGGAAGAGACCCAGTACTTC. Amino acids: CASSLVQGEETQYF.

The chain employs TRBV28 and TRBJ2-7; tentative D call: TRBD2 (6 bases). Deletions cut 6 bases from V and 4 bases from J, with 22 bases between. In germline, CDR1 is MDHEN, CDR2 SYDVKM. The CDR3 spans 16 residues. The CDR3 spells CASRRASGTYHYEQYF. Here the CDR3 DNA reads TGTGCCAGCAGACGGGCATCCGGGACTTACCATTACGAGCAGTACTTC.

The CDR3 loop is CSVESQSYEQYF. Written as DNA, the CDR3 is TGCAGCGTTGAATCGCAGTCCTACGAGCAGTACTTC. This sequence joins TRBV29-1 and TRBJ2-7; D uncertain. The CDR3 totals 12 residues. Germline-derived CDR1 and CDR2 are SQVTM and ANQGSEA. V lost 2 bases and J lost 1, with 6 bases in between.

This chain connects TRBV7-9 to TRBJ2-2; tentatively, D is TRBD2 (6 bases). Trimming took off 0 bases at V and 4 bases at J, with 6 bases between the two ends. CDR1 and CDR2 from the germline V gene are SEHNR and FQNEAQ (reference sequence). The CDR3 is made up of 14 amino acids. The DNA for the CDR3 is TGTGCCAGCAGCTTAGCTAGCGGCACCGGGGAGCTGTTTTTT. Protein: CASSLASGTGELFF.

The gene calls are TRBV7-2 and TRBJ2-1, with 11 positions matching TRBD1. Trimming took 5 bases from V and 8 from J; bases not matched to a gene: 5. The CDR3 runs to 14 residues. The germline gives CDR1 SGHTA, CDR2 FQGNSA. As DNA, the CDR3 is TGTGCCAGCAGCCCCAGGACAGGGGGCTATGAGCAGTTCTTC. Residues: CASSPRTGGYEQFF.

V is TRBV19 and J is TRBJ2-7; D gene ambiguous. V was cut by 7 bases and J by 2 bases, with 15 bases left in between. The CDR3 is made up of 14 amino acids. CDR1 is LNHDA, CDR2 SQIVND, per germline (reference sequence). CDR3 residues: CASNARMRPYEQYF. The CDR3, as DNA: TGTGCCAGTAATGCGAGGATGAGGCCCTACGAGCAGTACTTC.

The gene calls are TRBV7-9 and TRBJ2-5; TRBD1 matches at 7 bases. The V segment lost 6 bases and the J segment 5 bases; nucleotides outside the gene matches: 9. The CDR3 covers 14 residues. Germline values: CDR1 SEHNR, CDR2 FQNEAQ (reference sequence). The CDR3 protein is CASSPTGVYETQYF. For the CDR3, the DNA is TGTGCCAGCAGTCCAACAGGGGTTTATGAGACCCAGTACTTC.

V gene TRBV5-1 combines with J gene TRBJ1-5; 9 nucleotides match TRBD1. This CDR3 region has 18 residues. Trimming at V came to 2 bases and at J to 8 bases, leaving 17 bases not matched to a gene. CDR1 is SGHRS, CDR2 YFSETQ, per germline. CDR3: CASSFFPTDRGLGEPQHF. The CDR3 DNA follows: TGCGCCAGCAGCTTTTTCCCTACGGACAGGGGCCTAGGTGAGCCCCAGCATTTT.

This clone showed up just a few times. The chain has TRBV29-1 and TRBJ1-1; a weak D match, TRBD1 (6 bases). The germline V and J ends were trimmed by 1 base and 0 bases, with 9 bases remaining between them. Germline V gene lookup returns CDR1 SQVTM and CDR2 ANQGSEA. This CDR3 is built from 14 residues. CDR3 nucleotide sequence: TGCAGCGTTGAAGTCAGGGGCATGAACACTGAAGCTTTCTTT. Translated, it gives CSVEVRGMNTEAFF.

This chain links TRBV29-1 with TRBJ1-2; a weak D match, TRBD1 (6 bases). Germline lookup yields CDR1 SQVTM and CDR2 ANQGSEA. CDR3 size: 13 residues. The V end was cut by 6 bases, the J end by 3 bases, with 14 bases between. The CDR3 region is CSVTGLGDYGYTF. Written as DNA, the CDR3 is TGCAGCGTCACAGGGCTCGGGGACTATGGCTACACCTTC.

The CDR3 DNA is TGTGCCAGCGCCCCCTTAGCGGAGATATACAATGAGCAGTTCTTC. Protein: CASAPLAEIYNEQFF. The rearrangement joins TRBV28 to TRBJ2-1; maybe TRBD2 (6 bases). The CDR3 consists of 15 residues. Trimming shortened V by 8 bases and J by 4 bases, and 18 bases separated the two germline ends. CDR1 is MDHEN and CDR2 is SYDVKM in the germline V gene.

The V call is TRBV11-3, the J call TRBJ2-7; 10 bases match TRBD1. This CDR3 is built from 15 residues. CDR1 SGHNT and CDR2 YENEEA come from the germline V gene. Germline trimming cut 5 bases from V and 5 bases from J; bases unmatched to any gene: 9. As DNA, the CDR3 is TGTGCCAGCAGCCTACCTTTGACAGGGGGCGACGAGCAGTACTTC. It specifies CASSLPLTGGDEQYF.

This clone was recorded once. V usage is TRBV5-1 and J usage is TRBJ1-1; the match to TRBD1 covers 9 bases. The germline V gene encodes CDR1 SGHRS and CDR2 YFSETQ. V shed 4 bases, J shed 0 bases, and the junction held 10 bases outside the gene matches. This CDR3 region has 17 residues. The CDR3, as DNA: TGCGCCAGCAGCGTGACAGGGGGGCAGACCATGAACACTGAAGCTTTCTTT. Translating it yields CASSVTGGQTMNTEAFF.